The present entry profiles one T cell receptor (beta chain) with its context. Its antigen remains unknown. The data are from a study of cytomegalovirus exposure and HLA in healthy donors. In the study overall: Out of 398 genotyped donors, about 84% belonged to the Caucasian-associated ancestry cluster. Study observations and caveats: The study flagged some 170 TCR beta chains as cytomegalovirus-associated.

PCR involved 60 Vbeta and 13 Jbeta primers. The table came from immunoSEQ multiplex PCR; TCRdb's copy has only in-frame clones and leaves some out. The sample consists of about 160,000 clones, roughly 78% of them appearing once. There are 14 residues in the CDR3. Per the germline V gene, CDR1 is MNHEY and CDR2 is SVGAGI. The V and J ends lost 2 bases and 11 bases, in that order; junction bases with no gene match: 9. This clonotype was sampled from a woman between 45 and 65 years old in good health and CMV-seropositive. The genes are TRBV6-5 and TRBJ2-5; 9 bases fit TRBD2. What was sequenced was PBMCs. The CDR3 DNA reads TGTGCCAGCAGTTACGAGGCTAGCGGGGCCAAACAGTACTTC. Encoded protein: CASSYEASGAKQYF.